A selection of T cell receptor beta chains follows, all from one sample in a study of T cell responses to AZD1222 COVID-19 vaccine. Here immunoSEQ multiplex PCR was the method, and the copy in TCRdb shows in-frame clones only, minus some. The sample carries approximately 140,000 clones, about 93% recorded once. Material: peripheral blood, obtained on day 0 of AZD1222 vaccination. These receptors were obtained from an adult in good health. Both conserved end residues are part of each CDR3. A D gene is named only where the DNA matches it firmly. The listing skips clone size in some rows; elsewhere it reads once, few, many or a size class.

D gene: TRBD1; clone size: many; J gene: TRBJ1-1; V gene: TRBV4-1; CDR3 protein: CASSPRQGGYTEAFF; CDR3 DNA: TGCGCCAGCAGCCCCCGACAGGGGGGATACACTGAAGCTTTCTTT
D gene: -; clone size: -; J gene: TRBJ2-1; V gene: TRBV9; CDR3 protein: CASSVVYDHNEQFF; CDR3 DNA: TGTGCCAGCAGCGTAGTTTATGACCACAATGAGCAGTTCTTC
D gene: TRBD1; clone size: -; J gene: TRBJ1-1; V gene: TRBV7-2; CDR3 protein: CASRQGARMNTEAFF; CDR3 DNA: TGTGCCAGCAGACAGGGGGCTAGGATGAACACTGAAGCTTTCTTT
D gene: -; clone size: -; J gene: TRBJ1-2; V gene: TRBV9; CDR3 protein: CASSPHLGQVKKRLVNYGYTF; CDR3 DNA: TGTGCCAGCAGCCCCCATCTTGGGCAGGTGAAGAAGCGCCTGGTTAACTATGGCTACACCTTC
D gene: -; clone size: -; J gene: TRBJ1-5; V gene: TRBV24-1; CDR3 protein: CATSDRGLEGNQPQHF; CDR3 DNA: TGTGCCACCAGTGATAGGGGGTTGGAGGGGAATCAGCCCCAGCATTTT
D gene: TRBD1; clone size: -; J gene: TRBJ1-2; V gene: TRBV5-4; CDR3 protein: CASSLDRGYYGYTF; CDR3 DNA: TGTGCCAGCAGCTTGGACAGGGGCTACTATGGCTACACCTTC
D gene: -; clone size: -; J gene: TRBJ1-1; V gene: TRBV20-1; CDR3 protein: CSASGDGYTEAFF; CDR3 DNA: TGCAGTGCTAGTGGGGATGGGTACACTGAAGCTTTCTTT
D gene: -; clone size: -; J gene: TRBJ1-1; V gene: TRBV4-3; CDR3 protein: CASSQAGVTEAFF; CDR3 DNA: TGCGCCAGCAGCCAAGCGGGGGTGACTGAAGCTTTCTTT
D gene: -; clone size: -; J gene: TRBJ1-2; V gene: TRBV21-1; CDR3 protein: CASSTTYQQVCGYTF; CDR3 DNA: TGTGCCAGCAGCACTACATATCAACAGGTTTGCGGCTACACCTTC
D gene: -; clone size: -; J gene: TRBJ2-1; V gene: TRBV7-9; CDR3 protein: CASSFPGYGSDEQFF; CDR3 DNA: TGTGCCAGCAGCTTTCCAGGGTATGGTAGTGATGAGCAGTTCTTC
D gene: -; clone size: -; J gene: TRBJ1-5; V gene: TRBV27; CDR3 protein: CASSLGNAEPQHF; CDR3 DNA: TGTGCCAGCAGTTTAGGCAACGCGGAGCCCCAGCATTTT
D gene: -; clone size: -; J gene: TRBJ2-3; V gene: TRBV12-3/TRBV12-4; CDR3 protein: CASNLLGDTQYF; CDR3 DNA: TGTGCCAGCAACTTATTGGGAGATACGCAGTATTTT
D gene: -; clone size: -; J gene: TRBJ2-3; V gene: TRBV9; CDR3 protein: CASSVGGGGTDTQYF; CDR3 DNA: TGTGCCAGCAGCGTGGGCGGGGGCGGCACAGATACGCAGTATTTT
D gene: -; clone size: -; J gene: TRBJ2-7; V gene: TRBV6-5; CDR3 protein: CASRRDYEQYF; CDR3 DNA: TGTGCCAGCAGACGAGATTACGAGCAGTACTTC
D gene: -; clone size: -; J gene: TRBJ1-5; V gene: TRBV6-2/TRBV6-3; CDR3 protein: CASSITGSGNQPQHF; CDR3 DNA: TGTGCCAGCAGTATAACAGGCAGTGGCAATCAGCCCCAGCATTTT
D gene: -; clone size: -; J gene: TRBJ2-2; V gene: TRBV5-6; CDR3 protein: CASSLAFSTGVNTGELFF; CDR3 DNA: TGTGCCAGCAGCTTGGCTTTTTCTACAGGCGTAAACACCGGGGAGCTGTTTTTT
D gene: -; clone size: -; J gene: TRBJ2-6; V gene: TRBV5-1; CDR3 protein: CASSLDGSSGANVLTF; CDR3 DNA: TGCGCCAGCAGCTTGGACGGGAGCTCTGGGGCCAACGTCCTGACTTTC
D gene: -; clone size: -; J gene: TRBJ2-7; V gene: TRBV2; CDR3 protein: CASQGDSYEQYF; CDR3 DNA: TGTGCCAGCCAAGGGGATTCCTACGAGCAGTACTTC